One sample yielded the 6 T cell receptor beta chains listed below, sequenced in a study of T cell responses to AZD1222 COVID-19 vaccine. Here immunoSEQ multiplex PCR was the method, and the copy in TCRdb shows in-frame clones only, minus some. The sample yields more than 75,000 clones, 90% seen once. The material was peripheral blood, obtained on day 0 of AZD1222 vaccination. These receptors were collected from an adult in good health.

This clone was observed a single time. The J gene is TRBJ2-7, the V gene TRBV28; the match to TRBD2 covers 8 bases. Germline V CDR1 and CDR2: MDHEN, SYDVKM. J gave up 4 bases and V 5 bases, and 10 bases lay outside the gene matches. The CDR3 contains 15 residues. The CDR3 reads CASSPGGAGIYEQYF. CDR3 bases: TGTGCCAGCAGTCCGGGAGGGGCAGGCATTTACGAGCAGTACTTC.

The chain has TRBV14 and TRBJ2-7, with D perhaps TRBD1 or TRBD2 (5 bases each). This CDR3 is 17 amino acids long. V was pared by 2 bases and J by 2 bases, with 19 bases between. Germline assignment: CDR1 SGHDN and CDR2 FVKESK. The CDR3, as DNA: TGTGCCAGCAGCCAACCAAAACCCTGGGACGGCACCTACGAGCAGTACTTC. Translated: CASSQPKPWDGTYEQYF.

The gene calls are TRBV10-3 and TRBJ2-3; 9 bases map to TRBD2. Unmatched junction bases numbered 7, after V lost 0 bases and J lost 0 bases. The CDR3 loop spans 18 amino acids. Germline V CDR1 and CDR2: ENHRY, SYGVKD. The CDR3 DNA is TGTGCCATCAGTGAGTCCGGGACTAGCAAATCTAGCACAGATACGCAGTATTTT. It translates to CAISESGTSKSSTDTQYF.

This clone is medium-sized within its sample. The chain is built from TRBV5-1 and TRBJ2-7; D is unclear. From germline, CDR1 is SGHRS and CDR2 YFSETQ. The CDR3 consists of 14 residues. Trimming stripped 5 bases from V and 0 bases from J, with 12 bases between. The CDR3 sequence is CASRRLFSSYEQYF. For the CDR3, the DNA is TGCGCCAGCAGGCGACTGTTTAGCTCCTACGAGCAGTACTTC.

The rearrangement joins TRBV6-5 to TRBJ1-3; no reliable D call. CDR3 length: 13 residues. Between the trimmed V and J ends, which lost 6 bases and 0 bases, there was a span of 6 bases. Germline-derived CDR1 and CDR2 are MNHEY and SVGAGI. The CDR3 coding sequence is TGTGCCAGCAGAACGGACTCTGGAAACACCATATATTTT. Protein sequence: CASRTDSGNTIYF.

The chain uses TRBV2 and TRBJ2-7; D is perhaps TRBD1 (5 bases). The CDR3 consists of 12 residues. The germline V gene encodes CDR1 SNHLY and CDR2 FYNNEI. The V gene lost 8 bases and the J gene lost 3 bases, with 11 bases spanning the gap. CDR3 protein: CASSDRFYEQYF. The CDR3 region has the DNA TGTGCCAGCTCAGACAGATTCTACGAGCAGTACTTC.